These 3 T cell receptor beta chains originate from one sample sequenced in a study of cytomegalovirus exposure and HLA in healthy donors. A multiplex PCR was run with 60 Vbeta primers and 13 Jbeta primers. The data were produced by immunoSEQ multiplex PCR, yet TCRdb's version contains in-frame clones alone and is incomplete. The sample includes under 200,000 clones, around three quarters of them seen just once. Sequenced material: PBMCs. The receptors were sampled from a woman in her 30s in good health and CMV-seropositive.

The chain couples TRBV19 to TRBJ2-7; 8 bases fit TRBD2. The CDR3 totals 17 residues. The V and J ends lost 2 bases and 6 bases, in that order; junction bases with no gene match: 15. Germline V gives CDR1 LNHDA, CDR2 SQIVND (reference sequence). CDR3 DNA sequence: TGTGCCAGTAGTATAAATCCCTCCAGGGCGGGGGGCGGCGAGCAGTACTTC. Its protein is CASSINPSRAGGGEQYF.

This chain connects TRBV11-2 to TRBJ2-7, with TRBD1 matching over 10 bases. V shed 1 base, J shed 0 bases, and the junction held 3 bases outside the gene matches. In germline, CDR1 is SGHAT, CDR2 FQNNGV. The CDR3 spans 16 residues. The CDR3 here is CASSLGGQGSSYEQYF. The DNA of the CDR3 is TGTGCCAGCAGCTTAGGGGGACAGGGGAGCTCCTACGAGCAGTACTTC.

V gene TRBV4-1 combines with J gene TRBJ1-1; D might be TRBD1 (5 bases). This CDR3 comprises 13 residues. CDR1 MGHRA and CDR2 YSYEKL come from the germline V gene. V lost 4 bases to trimming and J lost 2 bases, with 8 bases between them. The CDR3 DNA follows: TGCGCCAGCAGCCGGGGCCCTAACACTGAAGCTTTCTTT. It yields the protein CASSRGPNTEAFF.